Following are 10 T cell receptor beta chains from one sample sequenced in a study of CD8 T cells in ankylosing spondylitis. Each CDR3 protein is one row after TCRdb ran MiXCR on the 5' RACE reads. The sample shows some 340,000 distinct CDR3 sequences, around 15% of them seen only once. Material for sequencing was blood, either unsorted or a sorted T cell fraction (not recorded which). These receptors were taken from a male donor with ankylosing spondylitis or in good health (not recorded which).

This clonotype was recorded a few times. The V call is TRBV5-1, the J call TRBJ1-2; D not certain. Germline CDR1 SGHRS, CDR2 YFSETQ. Trimming shortened V by 2 bases and J by 2 bases, and 10 bases separated the two germline ends. The length of the CDR3 is 14 residues. The CDR3 is CASSFTPANYGYTF. CDR3 nucleotide sequence: TGCGCCAGCAGCTTTACGCCCGCGAACTATGGCTACACCTTC.

This clonotype turned up a few times. The chain joins TRBV20-1 to TRBJ2-3; 8 bases are shared with TRBD2. V trimming: 1 base; J trimming: 8 bases; junction bases outside the gene matches: 8. The CDR3 spans 14 residues. The germline CDR1 and CDR2 sequences are DFQATT and SNEGSKA (reference sequence). The CDR3 DNA sequence: TGCAGTGCTAGAGCCGGGACTAGTGGGGGTACGCAGTATTTT. This translates into CSARAGTSGGTQYF.

V usage is TRBV29-1 and J usage is TRBJ2-3; 15 nucleotides line up with TRBD2. The V and J ends lost 5 bases and 2 bases, in that order; junction bases with no gene match: 8. CDR1 and CDR2 (germline): SQVTM, ANQGSEA. The CDR3 spans 17 residues. CDR3 in DNA: TGCAGCGTTCGAGGACTAGCGGGAGGGGAGGACACAGATACGCAGTATTTT. Its translation: CSVRGLAGGEDTDTQYF.

At least ten counts were recorded for this clonotype. The V and J genes are TRBV28 and TRBJ2-2; perhaps TRBD1 as D (5 bases). The V gene's germline CDR1 is MDHEN and CDR2 SYDVKM. CDR3 length equals 13 residues. Trimming removed 7 bases at V and 4 bases at J, with 10 bases between. For the CDR3, the DNA is TGTGCCAGCACCTTAGGGGTCACCGGGGAGCTGTTTTTT. Protein sequence: CASTLGVTGELFF.

This clonotype was observed a few times. This chain connects TRBV10-3 to TRBJ2-3; TRBD1 matches at 12 bases. V gave up 0 bases and J gave up 4 bases; unmatched junction bases: 5. The CDR3 sequence is 17 residues long. The germline gives CDR1 ENHRY, CDR2 SYGVKD. The CDR3 DNA is TGTGCCATCAGTGAGTCGAAAGGGACAGGGGGCGCAGATACGCAGTATTTT. Encoded protein: CAISESKGTGGADTQYF.

This clonotype was observed many times. The V and J genes are TRBV29-1 and TRBJ1-1; D is unclear. The CDR3 contains 12 residues. Trimming pared 6 bases from V and 10 bases from J, leaving 18 bases between. The V gene's germline CDR1 is SQVTM and CDR2 ANQGSEA. CDR3 nucleotides: TGCAGCGTAGGGCCGGTGGGGATGCGAGCTTTCTTT. Translating gives CSVGPVGMRAFF. Full variable domain (missing parts from reference TRBV29-1 and TRBJ1-1): SAVISQKPSRDICQRGTSLTIQCQVDSQVTMMFWYRQQPGQSLTLIATANQGSEATYESGFVIDKFPISRPNLTFSTLTVSNMSPEDSSIYLCSVGPVGMRAFFGQGTRLTVV.

In this sample, this clonotype turned up a few times. This chain connects TRBV12-3 or TRBV12-4 to TRBJ1-4; D gene uncertain. Trimming left V 6 bases short and J 8 bases short, with 13 bases between. This CDR3 contains 13 residues. The CDR3 here is CASRLPGAEKLFF. The CDR3 DNA reads TGTGCCAGCAGATTACCGGGAGCCGAAAAACTGTTTTTT.

This chain joins TRBV25-1 and TRBJ1-1; D unresolved. The germline V and J ends were trimmed by 4 bases and 2 bases, with 11 bases remaining between them. CDR1 is MGHDK and CDR2 is SYGVNS in the germline V gene. The CDR3 sequence is 14 residues long. The CDR3 protein is CASSARGTNTEAFF. The DNA for the CDR3 is TGTGCCAGCAGTGCCCGGGGAACCAACACTGAAGCTTTCTTT.

The sample holds a few counts of this clonotype. The chain has TRBV6-2 or TRBV6-3 and TRBJ2-1; the match to TRBD2 covers 12 bases. With V trimmed by 1 base and J by 5 bases, 3 bases remained unmatched. The length of the CDR3 is 16 residues. CDR1 is MNHEY and CDR2 is SVGEGT in the germline V gene. The CDR3 sequence is CASSYLGLAGHNEQFF. The CDR3 coding sequence is TGTGCCAGCAGTTACTTGGGACTAGCGGGTCACAATGAGCAGTTCTTC.

The chain is built from TRBV6-1 and TRBJ1-2, with a tentative D call TRBD1 (5 bases). The germline V gene has CDR1 MNHNS and CDR2 SASEGT. This CDR3 has 16 residues. The ends were cut back, 3 bases at V and 2 bases at J, with 16 bases in the middle. CDR3 region: CASSDLWDGVNYGYTF. CDR3 in DNA: TGTGCCAGCAGTGACCTATGGGACGGTGTAAACTATGGCTACACCTTC.